The present T cell receptor (beta chain) was sequenced within a study of response to subunit inactivated influenza vaccine. Study-wide results and caveats: Researchers suggested that each seasonal influenza vaccination recruits few new T cells.

There are many counts of this clonotype. The antigen remains unidentified. The CDR3 is made up of 16 amino acids. Germline loops: CDR1 SQVTM, CDR2 ANQGSEA. V lost 6 bases to trimming and J lost 6 bases; unmatched junction nucleotides: 14. Each CDR3 protein gets one entry after TCRdb re-called the RT-PCR reads with MiXCR. This table holds roughly 700,000 distinct CDR3 sequences, roughly 13% found once. This receptor was obtained from a man aged 50 to 60 who received an inactivated influenza vaccine. The chain recombines TRBV29-1 with TRBJ2-7; 13 bases line up with TRBD2. The material was PBMCs from blood, obtained approximately 15 days before vaccination. Here the CDR3 reads CSVLPAWTSGRGEQYF. CDR3 DNA sequence: TGCAGCGTACTCCCCGCCTGGACTAGCGGGAGAGGCGAGCAGTACTTC.